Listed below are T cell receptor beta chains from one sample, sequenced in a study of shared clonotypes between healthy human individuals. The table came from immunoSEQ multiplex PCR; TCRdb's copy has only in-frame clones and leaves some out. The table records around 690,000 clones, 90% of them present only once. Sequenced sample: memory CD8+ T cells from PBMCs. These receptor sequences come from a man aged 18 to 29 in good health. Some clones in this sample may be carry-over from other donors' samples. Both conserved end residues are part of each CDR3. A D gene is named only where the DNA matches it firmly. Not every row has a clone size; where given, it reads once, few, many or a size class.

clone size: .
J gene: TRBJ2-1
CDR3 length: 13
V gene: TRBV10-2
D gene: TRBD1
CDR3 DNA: TGCGCCGGCGGACAGGGACCCAACAATGAGCAGTTCTTC
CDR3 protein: CAGGQGPNNEQFF

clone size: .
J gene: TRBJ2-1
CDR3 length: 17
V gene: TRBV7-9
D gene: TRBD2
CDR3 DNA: TGTGCCAGCAGCCCTCGGGAGGGCGGGGCTTTCTACAATGAGCAGTTCTTC
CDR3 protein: CASSPREGGAFYNEQFF

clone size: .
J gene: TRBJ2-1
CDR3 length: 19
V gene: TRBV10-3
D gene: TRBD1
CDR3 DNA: TGTGCCATCAGTGAGTCGATCGCTTCGATCGGGACAGCATACAATGAGCAGTTCTTC
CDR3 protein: CAISESIASIGTAYNEQFF

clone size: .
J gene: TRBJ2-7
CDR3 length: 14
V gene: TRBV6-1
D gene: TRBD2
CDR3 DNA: TGTGCCAGCCACGATAGCGGGAGGGCGGGGGAGCAGTACTTC
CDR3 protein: CASHDSGRAGEQYF

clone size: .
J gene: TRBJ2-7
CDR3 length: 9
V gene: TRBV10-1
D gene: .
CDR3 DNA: TGCGCCAGCAAACCGGGACGTATCTTC
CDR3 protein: CASKPGRIF

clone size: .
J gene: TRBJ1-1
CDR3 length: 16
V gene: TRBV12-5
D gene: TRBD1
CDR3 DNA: TGTGCTAGTGGTTTGCCCCGGGACAGGGGGCAGGCTGTAGCTTTCTTT
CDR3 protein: CASGLPRDRGQAVAFF

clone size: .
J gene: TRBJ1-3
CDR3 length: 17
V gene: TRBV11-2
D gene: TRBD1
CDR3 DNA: TGTGCCAGCACCCCTTGGACAGGATACGGCTCTGGAAACACCATATATTTT
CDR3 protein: CASTPWTGYGSGNTIYF

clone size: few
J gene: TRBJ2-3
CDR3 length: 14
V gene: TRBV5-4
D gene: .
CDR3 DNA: TGTGCCAGCAGCTTAGGCGGGTACACAGATACGCAGTATTTT
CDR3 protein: CASSLGGYTDTQYF

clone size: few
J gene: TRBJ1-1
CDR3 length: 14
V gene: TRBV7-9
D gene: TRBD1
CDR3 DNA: TGTGCCAGCAGCTCGACAGGGGAGGACACTGAAGCTTTCTTT
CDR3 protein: CASSSTGEDTEAFF

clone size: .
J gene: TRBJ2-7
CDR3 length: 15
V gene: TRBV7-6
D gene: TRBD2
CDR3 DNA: TGTGCCAGCAGCCCCGGGCGGGGGGGTGCCTACGAGCAGTACTTC
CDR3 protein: CASSPGRGGAYEQYF

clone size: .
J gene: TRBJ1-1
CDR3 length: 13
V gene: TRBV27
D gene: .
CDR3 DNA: TGTGCCAGCAGTATCTCACAGAACACTGAAGCTTTCTTT
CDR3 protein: CASSISQNTEAFF

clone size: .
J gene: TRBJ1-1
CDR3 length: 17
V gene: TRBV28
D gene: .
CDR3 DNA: TGTGCCAGCAGACTATTTAGTGACGGGCTAGGAGGGCCTGAAGCTTTCTTT
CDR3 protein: CASRLFSDGLGGPEAFF

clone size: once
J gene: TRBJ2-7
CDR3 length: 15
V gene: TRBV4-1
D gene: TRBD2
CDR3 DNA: TGCGCCAGCAGCCCCGGGCGGGAGGGCCCCGACGAGCAGTACTTC
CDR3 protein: CASSPGREGPDEQYF

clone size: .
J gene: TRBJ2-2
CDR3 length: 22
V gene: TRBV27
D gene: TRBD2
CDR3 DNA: TGTGCCAGCAGTCCCCCCTGGACAGAGGGACTAGCGGGAGGGCCGAACACCGGGGAGCTGTTTTTT
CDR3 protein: CASSPPWTEGLAGGPNTGELFF

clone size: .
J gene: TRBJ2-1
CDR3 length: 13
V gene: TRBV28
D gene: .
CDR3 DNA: TGTGCCAGCAGCTCAGGGTACTACAATGAGCAGTTCTTC
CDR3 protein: CASSSGYYNEQFF

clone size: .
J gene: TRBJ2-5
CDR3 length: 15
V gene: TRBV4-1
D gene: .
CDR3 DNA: TGCGCCAGCAGCCAAGTTTTTCGGGCCCAAGAGACCCAGTACTTC
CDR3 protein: CASSQVFRAQETQYF

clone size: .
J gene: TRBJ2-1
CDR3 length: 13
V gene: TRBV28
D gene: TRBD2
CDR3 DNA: TGTGCCAGCAGCAGACTAGCGGAGAATGAGCAGTTCTTC
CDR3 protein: CASSRLAENEQFF

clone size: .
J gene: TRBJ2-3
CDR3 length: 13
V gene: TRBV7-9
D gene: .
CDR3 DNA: TGTGCCAGCAGCTTAGCGGGTCAGGATACGCAGTATTTT
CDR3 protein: CASSLAGQDTQYF

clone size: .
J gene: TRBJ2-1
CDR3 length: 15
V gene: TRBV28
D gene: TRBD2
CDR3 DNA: TGTGCCAGCAGTTCTACTAGCGGGAGTTACAATGAGCAGTTCTTC
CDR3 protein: CASSSTSGSYNEQFF

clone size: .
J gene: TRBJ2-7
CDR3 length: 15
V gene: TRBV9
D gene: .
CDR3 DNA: TGTGCCAGCAGCGTAGCTACGGGAGTCACTTACGAGCAGTACTTC
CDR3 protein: CASSVATGVTYEQYF

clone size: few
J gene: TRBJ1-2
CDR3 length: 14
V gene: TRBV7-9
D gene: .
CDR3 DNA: TGTGCCAGCAGCTTAGATCTCTCTAACTATGGCTACACCTTC
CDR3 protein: CASSLDLSNYGYTF

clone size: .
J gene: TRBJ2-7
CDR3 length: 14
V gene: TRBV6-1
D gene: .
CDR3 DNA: TGTGCCAGCAGTGAGATAGCTGGAGGCTACGAGCAGTACTTC
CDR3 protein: CASSEIAGGYEQYF

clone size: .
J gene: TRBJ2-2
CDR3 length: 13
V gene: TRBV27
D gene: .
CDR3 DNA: TGTGCCAGCAGTTTAAGGGGGTACGGGGAGCTGTTTTTT
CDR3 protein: CASSLRGYGELFF

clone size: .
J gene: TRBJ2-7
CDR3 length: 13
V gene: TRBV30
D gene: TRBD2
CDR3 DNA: TGTGCCTGGACCCTGAGCGGGATCCACGAGCAGTACTTC
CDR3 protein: CAWTLSGIHEQYF

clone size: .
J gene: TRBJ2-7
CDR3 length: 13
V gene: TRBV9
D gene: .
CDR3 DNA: TGTGCCAGCAGCGCGGATTCGCACCACGAGCAGTACTTC
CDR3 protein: CASSADSHHEQYF

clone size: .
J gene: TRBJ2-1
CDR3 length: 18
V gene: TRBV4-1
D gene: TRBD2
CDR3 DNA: TGCGCCAGCAGCCAAGGGTTCCCGGGACTAGGAGTCTCAAATGAGCAGTTCTTC
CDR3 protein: CASSQGFPGLGVSNEQFF

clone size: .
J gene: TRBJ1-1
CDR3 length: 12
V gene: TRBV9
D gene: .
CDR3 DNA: TGTGCCAGCAGCGCAAACCGTGGTGAAGCTTTCTTT
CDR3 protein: CASSANRGEAFF

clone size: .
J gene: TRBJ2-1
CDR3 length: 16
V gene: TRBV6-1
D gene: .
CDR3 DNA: TGTGCCAGCAGTGAGGAGACGGGACTCCTCTACAATGAGCAGTTCTTC
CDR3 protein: CASSEETGLLYNEQFF

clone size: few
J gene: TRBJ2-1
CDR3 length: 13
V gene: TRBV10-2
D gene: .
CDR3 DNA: TGCGCCAGCAGTGAACAGCGGAACAATGAGCAGTTCTTC
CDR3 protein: CASSEQRNNEQFF

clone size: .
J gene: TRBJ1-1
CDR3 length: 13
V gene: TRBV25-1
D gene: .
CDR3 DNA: TGTGCCAGCAGCGGGTCCTTGAACACTGAAGCTTTCTTT
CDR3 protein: CASSGSLNTEAFF

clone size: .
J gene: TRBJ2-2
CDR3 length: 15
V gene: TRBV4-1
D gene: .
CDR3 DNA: TGCGCCAGCAGCTACAAACAGGGCGGCATCGGGGAGCTGTTTTTT
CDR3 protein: CASSYKQGGIGELFF

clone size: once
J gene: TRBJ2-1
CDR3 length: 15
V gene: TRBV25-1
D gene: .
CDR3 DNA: TGTGCCAGCAGTGAACACGGAGCAACCCACAATGAGCAGTTCTTC
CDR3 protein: CASSEHGATHNEQFF

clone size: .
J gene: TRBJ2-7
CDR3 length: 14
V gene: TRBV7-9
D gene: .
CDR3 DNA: TGTGCCAGCAGCTTAAACATTATGGAGTGGGAGCAGTACTTC
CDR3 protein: CASSLNIMEWEQYF

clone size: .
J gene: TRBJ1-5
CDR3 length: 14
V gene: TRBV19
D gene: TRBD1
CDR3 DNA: TGTGCCAGTAGCCTAACAGGGGGTGTCCAGCCCCAGCATTTT
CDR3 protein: CASSLTGGVQPQHF

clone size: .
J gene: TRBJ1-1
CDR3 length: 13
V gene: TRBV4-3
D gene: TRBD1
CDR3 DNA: TGCGCCAGCAGCCAGACAGGGAGCACTGAAGCTTTCTTT
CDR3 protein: CASSQTGSTEAFF

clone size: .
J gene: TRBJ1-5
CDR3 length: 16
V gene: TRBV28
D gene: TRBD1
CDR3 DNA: TGTGCCAGCAGTTCAACAGGGGCTCGAGGCAATCAGCCCCAGCATTTT
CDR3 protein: CASSSTGARGNQPQHF

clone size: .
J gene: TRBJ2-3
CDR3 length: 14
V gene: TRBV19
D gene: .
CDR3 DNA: TGTGCCAGTAGTTGGCGGTCTAGCACAGATACGCAGTATTTT
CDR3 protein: CASSWRSSTDTQYF

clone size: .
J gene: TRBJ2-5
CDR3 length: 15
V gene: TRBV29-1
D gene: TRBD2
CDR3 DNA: TGCAGCGTAGGGAGTGGAGCGGGATGGCTGGAGACCCAGTACTTC
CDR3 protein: CSVGSGAGWLETQYF

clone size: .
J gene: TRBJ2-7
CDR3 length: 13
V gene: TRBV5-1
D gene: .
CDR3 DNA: TGCGCCAGCAGCTGGGACGGTCCCTACGAGCAGTACTTC
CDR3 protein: CASSWDGPYEQYF

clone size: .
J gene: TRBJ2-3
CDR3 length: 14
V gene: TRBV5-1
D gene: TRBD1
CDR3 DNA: TGCGCCAGCCAGGGGGTGGGCAGGGCAGATACGCAGTATTTT
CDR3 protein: CASQGVGRADTQYF

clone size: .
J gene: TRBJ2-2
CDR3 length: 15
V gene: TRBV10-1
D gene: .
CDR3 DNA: TGCGCCAGCAGTGAGTCACCTGCGAACACCGGGGAGCTGTTTTTT
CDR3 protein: CASSESPANTGELFF

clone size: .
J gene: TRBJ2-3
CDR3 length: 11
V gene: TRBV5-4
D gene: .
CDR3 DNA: TGTGCCAGCAGCTCCCAGTATACGCAGTATTTT
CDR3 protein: CASSSQYTQYF

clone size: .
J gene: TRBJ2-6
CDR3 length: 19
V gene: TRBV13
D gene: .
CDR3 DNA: TGTGCCAGCAGCTTAGGAGAAAGGACGGTGACCTCTGGGGCCAACGTCCTGACTTTC
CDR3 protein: CASSLGERTVTSGANVLTF

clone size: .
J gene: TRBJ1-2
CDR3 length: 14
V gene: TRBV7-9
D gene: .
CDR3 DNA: TGTGCCAGCAGCTTTACACAACCAGGGAATGGCTACACCTTC
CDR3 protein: CASSFTQPGNGYTF

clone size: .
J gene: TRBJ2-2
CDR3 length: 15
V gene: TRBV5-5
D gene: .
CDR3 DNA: TGTGCCAGCAGCTTGTTCTCAGGATTCTCGGGGGAGCTGTTTTTT
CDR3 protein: CASSLFSGFSGELFF